This T cell receptor (beta chain) was profiled in a study of T cells in localized non-small cell lung cancer. Details on this clone: What it binds is unknown.

The J segment lost 4 bases and the V segment lost 3 bases, leaving 6 bases of the junction unmatched. This CDR3 is built from 16 residues. The germline gives CDR1 SGHTA, CDR2 FQGNSA. The repertoire was sequenced with immunoSEQ multiplex PCR; TCRdb's copy has only in-frame clones and lacks some. The table shows about 16,000 clones, with roughly 89% occurring only once. Notes on the study in general: Uninvolved adjacent lung showed peak T cell clonality, exceeding tumor.

This sequence originates from a male donor at least 60 years old with stage II squamous cell lung carcinoma. Specimen: peripheral blood, collected before any cancer treatment. The chain employs TRBV7-2 and TRBJ2-3; 11 bases match TRBD2. Written as DNA, the CDR3 is TGTGCCAGCAGCTTCAGACTAGCGGGGCTGGCAGATACGCAGTATTTT. This encodes CASSFRLAGLADTQYF.